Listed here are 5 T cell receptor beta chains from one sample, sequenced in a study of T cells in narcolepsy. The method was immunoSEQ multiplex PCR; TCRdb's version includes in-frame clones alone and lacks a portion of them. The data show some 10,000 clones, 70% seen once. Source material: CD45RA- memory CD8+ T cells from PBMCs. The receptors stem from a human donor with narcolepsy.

The CDR3 protein is CASSQRWGLPTDEQYF. DNA for the CDR3: TGCGCCAGCAGCCAACGGTGGGGACTCCCTACCGACGAGCAGTACTTC. The V gene is TRBV4-1, the J gene TRBJ2-7; D is possibly TRBD2 (6 bases). Trimming left V 2 bases short and J 5 bases short, with 19 bases between. The V gene's germline CDR1 is MGHRA and CDR2 YSYEKL. The CDR3 covers 16 residues.

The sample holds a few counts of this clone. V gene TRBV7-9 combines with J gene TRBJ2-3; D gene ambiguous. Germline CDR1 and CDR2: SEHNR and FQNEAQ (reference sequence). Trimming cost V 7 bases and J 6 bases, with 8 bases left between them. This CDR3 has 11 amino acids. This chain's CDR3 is CASKGSDTQYF. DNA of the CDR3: TGTGCCAGCAAGGGTTCGGATACGCAGTATTTT.

The CDR3: CSVDVGGELFF. CDR3 nucleotides: TGCAGCGTTGACGTAGGCGGGGAGCTGTTTTTT. This chain connects TRBV29-1 to TRBJ2-2; D is ambiguous. CDR1 is SQVTM and CDR2 is ANQGSEA in the germline V gene. CDR3 length equals 11 residues. Trimming took off 3 bases at V and 7 bases at J, with 6 bases between the two ends.

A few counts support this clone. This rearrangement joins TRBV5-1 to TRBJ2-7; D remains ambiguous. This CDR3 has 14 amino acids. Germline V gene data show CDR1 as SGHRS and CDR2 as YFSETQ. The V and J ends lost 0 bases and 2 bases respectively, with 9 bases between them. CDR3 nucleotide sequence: TGCGCCAGCAGCTTGGGGGCCTGGGCCTACGAGCAGTACTTC. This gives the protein CASSLGAWAYEQYF.

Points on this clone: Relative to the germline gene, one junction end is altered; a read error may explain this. The CDR3 DNA is TGTGCCAGCAGTTTAGGGGGATTAAGCAATCGGCCCCAGCATTTT. Its translation is CASSLGGLSNRPQHF. This chain uses TRBV28 with TRBJ1-5; a weak D match, TRBD1 (5 bases). Per germline, CDR1 MDHEN and CDR2 SYDVKM. CDR3 length: 15 residues.